This passage covers 30 T cell receptor beta chains from one sample sequenced in a study of vaccination effects on CD4 cells after COVID-19. Produced via immunoSEQ multiplex PCR; TCRdb's table is partial and in-frame only. The repertoire consists of about 73,000 clones, with roughly 73% occurring once and the leading ten covering roughly 2.3%. Subsequent to a culture period of roughly 11 days, CD4+ T cells were isolated. The vaccine given was either BNT162b2 or mRNA-1273, in two doses. No antigen has been identified for these receptors. Sequenced material: CD4+ T cells from PBMCs cultured without peptide, taken after COVID-19 vaccination. The receptors stem from a human donor who received a COVID-19 vaccine.

The chain recombines TRBV2 with TRBJ2-5, with D possibly being TRBD1 or TRBD2 (6 bases each). The CDR3 spans 13 residues. Germline V gene data show CDR1 as SNHLY and CDR2 as FYNNEI. Trimming removed 7 bases at V and 7 bases at J, with 16 bases between. As DNA, the CDR3 is TGTGCCAGCATCGAGCTCGGGGGCGGGACCCAGTACTTC. Protein product: CASIELGGGTQYF.

This chain links TRBV18 with TRBJ2-5; weak D call: TRBD2 (5 bases). CDR1 is KGHSH, CDR2 LQKENI, per germline. Between the trimmed V and J ends, which lost 3 bases and 5 bases, there was a span of 10 bases. The CDR3 contains 13 residues. The CDR3 coding sequence is TGTGCCAGCTCACCCGGACTGGGGGAGACCCAGTACTTC. Translating it yields CASSPGLGETQYF.

The rearrangement uses TRBV5-1 and TRBJ2-7; 8 bases are shared with TRBD1. The V and J ends lost 4 bases and 5 bases, in that order; junction bases with no gene match: 8. The CDR3 is 14 residues long. Germline CDR1 SGHRS, CDR2 YFSETQ. CDR3 region: CASSLGTGNHEQYV. For the CDR3, the DNA is TGCGCCAGCAGCCTCGGGACAGGTAATCACGAGCAGTACGTC.

The rearrangement joins TRBV18 to TRBJ2-7; D is possibly TRBD2 (6 bases). V gave up 1 base and J gave up 2 bases, with 12 bases separating them. From germline, CDR1 is KGHSH and CDR2 LQKENI. This CDR3 spans 15 amino acids. The CDR3 loop is CASSPRYSGTYEQYV. The CDR3 bases are TGTGCCAGCTCACCACGGTATAGCGGAACCTACGAGCAGTACGTC.

The V gene is TRBV21-1, the J gene TRBJ1-5; the table's D call, TRBD1, has no DNA check behind it. TRBV21-1 is a listed pseudogene. There are 18 residues in the CDR3. The CDR3 region has the DNA TGTGCCAGCAGCAGATTACAAGGACAGGGGGTCGAGGGTCAGCCCCAGCATTTT. Its translation: CASSRLQGQGVEGQPQHF.

This clone has just a few counts. This chain links TRBV24-1 with TRBJ1-2, with a tentative D call TRBD1 (5 bases). This CDR3 has 15 amino acids. Germline V CDR1 and CDR2: KGHDR, SFDVKD. The V end was cut by 5 bases, the J end by 4 bases, with 16 bases between. The chain's CDR3 is CATSGTGAAGYGYTF. CDR3 nucleotide sequence: TGTGCCACCAGTGGAACAGGAGCCGCGGGCTATGGCTACACCTTC.

The chain recombines TRBV7-3 with TRBJ1-1; D call uncertain. The CDR3 length is 15 residues. Germline V gene data show CDR1 as SGHTA and CDR2 as FQGTGA. Trimming pared 2 bases from V and 2 bases from J, leaving 12 bases between. Here the CDR3 DNA reads TGTGCCAGCAGCTTACAAGCTATGGGTAACACTGAAGCTTTCTTT. Its translation: CASSLQAMGNTEAFF. The whole variable domain, filled in from reference TRBV7-3 and TRBJ1-1, reads GAGVSQTPSNKVTEKGKYVELRCDPISGHTALYWYRQSLGQGPEFLIYFQGTGAADDSGLPNDRFFAVRPEGSVSTLKIQRTERGDSAVYLCASSLQAMGNTEAFFGQGTRLTVV.

CDR3 DNA sequence: TGTGCCAGCAGCAGACTAGCGGGGCAAGAGACCCAGTACTTC. It is translated as CASSRLAGQETQYF. The chain couples TRBV6-5 to TRBJ2-5; TRBD2 matches at 11 bases. This CDR3 has 14 amino acids. Per germline, CDR1 MNHEY and CDR2 SVGAGI. J gave up 2 bases and V 6 bases, and 2 bases lay outside the gene matches.

In its sample, this clone was seen a few times. V and J are TRBV7-3 and TRBJ2-2, with D unclear. V shed 3 bases and J shed 4 bases, with 3 bases lying between them. The CDR3 is 12 amino acids. In germline, CDR1 is SGHTA, CDR2 FQGTGA. The CDR3 DNA sequence: TGTGCCAGCAGCTTCCCCACCGGGGAGCTGTTTTTT. Its protein is CASSFPTGELFF.

In this sample, this clone turned up a few times. V usage is TRBV2 and J usage is TRBJ2-2; weak D call: TRBD2 (5 bases). CDR1 and CDR2 from the germline V gene are SNHLY and FYNNEI. This CDR3 spans 15 amino acids. V dropped 4 bases and J dropped 2 bases, with 11 bases sitting between them. DNA for the CDR3: TGTGCCAGCAGTGTATGGAGGCCCAACACCGGGGAGCTGTTTTTT. It is translated as CASSVWRPNTGELFF.

V and J are TRBV5-4 and TRBJ1-5; D might be TRBD1 (6 bases). Trimming took off 3 bases at V and 11 bases at J, with 12 bases between the two ends. The CDR3 totals 12 residues. Per germline, CDR1 SGHNT and CDR2 YYREEE (reference sequence). The CDR3 protein is CASSSQGSAQHF. The DNA of the CDR3 is TGTGCCAGCAGCTCGCAGGGGTCAGCCCAGCATTTT.

The chain combines TRBV7-8 with TRBJ1-5; D gene uncertain. Germline loops: CDR1 SGHVS, CDR2 FQNEAQ. V dropped 8 bases and J dropped 3 bases, with 23 bases sitting between them. The CDR3 totals 17 residues. The CDR3 region is CASSPSVSGVINQPQHF. CDR3 coding DNA: TGTGCCAGCTCCCCATCGGTTTCGGGTGTAATCAATCAGCCCCAGCATTTT.

The chain joins TRBV19 to TRBJ2-3, with 10 bases matching TRBD1. The V segment lost 5 bases and the J segment 2 bases; nucleotides outside the gene matches: 7. CDR1 and CDR2 from the germline V gene are LNHDA and SQIVND (reference sequence). CDR3 length equals 16 residues. The CDR3 nucleotides are TGTGCCAGTAGTCAGACAGGGGGCTGGAACACAGATACGCAGTATTTT. Amino acid sequence: CASSQTGGWNTDTQYF.

CDR3 coding DNA: TGTGCCAGCAGCTTAGTTGCAGGGGGAACCGGGGAGCTGTTTTTT. It specifies CASSLVAGGTGELFF. V and J are TRBV7-2 and TRBJ2-2; 7 bases match TRBD1. In germline, CDR1 is SGHTA, CDR2 FQGNSA. The CDR3 length is 15 residues. V lost 1 base and J lost 5; bases outside the gene matches: 4.

The rearrangement joins TRBV27 to TRBJ1-2; D is unclear. CDR1 and CDR2 from the germline V gene are MNHEY and SMNVEV (reference sequence). V was shortened by 2 bases and J by 2 bases, with 6 bases between the two germline ends. The CDR3 spans 13 residues. CDR3 coding DNA: TGTGCCAGCAGTTTAAAACAGAACTATGGCTACACCTTC. This encodes CASSLKQNYGYTF.

The chain is built from TRBV4-1 and TRBJ2-1, with 8 bases that match TRBD2. This CDR3 is 13 amino acids long. The J segment lost 10 bases and the V segment lost 0 bases, leaving 2 bases of the junction unmatched. Germline assignment: CDR1 MGHRA and CDR2 YSYEKL. The CDR3 DNA follows: TGCGCCAGCAGCCAAGAGGAGCGGGGGGAGCAGTTCTTC. Translating gives CASSQEERGEQFF.

This chain joins TRBV9 and TRBJ2-2, with a possible D match to TRBD1 (6 bases). There are 16 residues in the CDR3. V was cut by 7 bases and J by 0 bases, with 16 bases left in between. Germline V gene data show CDR1 as SGDLS and CDR2 as YYNGEE. CDR3 loop: CASSGQLLANTGELFF. The CDR3 DNA follows: TGTGCCAGCTCAGGACAGTTACTAGCGAACACCGGGGAGCTGTTTTTT.

This chain's CDR3 is CASSQEIGIEAFF. In DNA form, the CDR3 reads TGCGCCAGCAGCCAAGAAATAGGTATTGAAGCTTTCTTT. V and J are TRBV4-3 and TRBJ1-1; D is ambiguous. The germline CDR1 and CDR2 sequences are LGHNA and YSLEER. The V gene lost 0 bases and the J gene lost 7 bases, with 9 bases spanning the gap. The CDR3 has 13 amino acids.

The rearrangement joins TRBV2 to TRBJ2-2; maybe TRBD1 (6 bases). CDR1 and CDR2 (germline): SNHLY, FYNNEI. V was pared by 7 bases and J by 2 bases, with 11 bases between. The CDR3 sequence is 14 residues long. CDR3 sequence reads: CASIPDRNTGELFF. CDR3 bases: TGTGCCAGCATCCCGGACAGAAACACCGGGGAGCTGTTTTTT.

The rearrangement joins TRBV9 to TRBJ1-1; no clear D. V was clipped by 1 base and J by 0 bases, with 10 bases between them. This CDR3 is built from 15 residues. In germline, CDR1 is SGDLS, CDR2 YYNGEE. The CDR3 DNA follows: TGTGCCAGCAGCGTATCCCAGCTCATGAACACTGAAGCTTTCTTT. Its protein product is CASSVSQLMNTEAFF.

V is TRBV6-5 and J is TRBJ1-1; possibly TRBD1 for D (6 bases). The germline V and J ends were trimmed by 5 bases and 2 bases, with 15 bases remaining between them. The CDR3 loop spans 15 amino acids. Germline assignment: CDR1 MNHEY and CDR2 SVGAGI. The CDR3 loop reads CASSRGGGANTEAFF. The CDR3 DNA follows: TGTGCCAGCAGTAGGGGAGGGGGGGCTAACACTGAAGCTTTCTTT.

The count of this clone is one. The V gene is TRBV7-9, the J gene TRBJ2-7; D tentatively reads TRBD1 or TRBD2 (5 bases each). This CDR3 is 13 amino acids long. The ends were cut back, 4 bases at V and 2 bases at J, with 9 bases in the middle. Germline values: CDR1 SEHNR, CDR2 FQNEAQ (reference sequence). CDR3 DNA: TGTGCCAGCAGCTACGGGGCCACCTACGAGCAGTACGTC. Translation gives CASSYGATYEQYV.

The chain links TRBV3-1 (or the pseudogene TRBV3-2) to TRBJ1-1; D is undetermined. The CDR3 length is 13 residues. V lost 1 base and J 6 bases, leaving 9 bases between the germline ends. Germline V CDR1 and CDR2: LGHDT, YNNKEL (reference sequence). The CDR3 sequence: CASSQGKRAEAFF. The CDR3 DNA reads as TGTGCCAGCAGCCAAGGGAAAAGGGCTGAAGCTTTCTTT.

The chain employs TRBV4-2 and TRBJ1-2; TRBD1 matches 9 bases. Germline V lookup: CDR1 LGHNA, CDR2 YNFKEQ. The CDR3 sequence is 15 residues long. V shed 0 bases, J shed 5 bases, and the junction held 4 bases outside the gene matches. The CDR3 region is CASSQEGTGTYGYTF. In DNA form, the CDR3 reads TGTGCCAGCAGCCAAGAGGGGACAGGGACATATGGCTACACCTTC.

The chain uses TRBV20-1 and TRBJ1-2, with D unresolved. V was clipped by 6 bases and J by 2 bases, with 7 bases between them. The germline V gene has CDR1 DFQATT and CDR2 SNEGSKA (reference sequence). CDR3 length: 11 amino acids. Written as DNA, the CDR3 is TGCAGTGCGTTGCACAACTATGGCTACACCTTC. Translation gives CSALHNYGYTF.

This clone was counted a single time. The chain employs TRBV19 and TRBJ2-3; tentative D call: TRBD1 (6 bases). V shed 5 bases and J shed 7 bases, with 13 bases lying between them. The CDR3 covers 13 residues. Looked up from germline, CDR1 is LNHDA and CDR2 is SQIVND (reference sequence). CDR3 nucleotide sequence: TGTGCCAGTAGTGCCCCAGGGGTCTATACGCAGTATTTT. Its protein product is CASSAPGVYTQYF.

J is TRBJ1-1 and V is TRBV29-1; D may be TRBD1 (5 bases). V gave up 6 bases and J gave up 3 bases, with 14 bases separating them. This CDR3 contains 13 residues. The germline V gene has CDR1 SQVTM and CDR2 ANQGSEA. CDR3 residues: CSVARAADTEAFF. The CDR3 DNA reads as TGCAGCGTAGCCAGGGCCGCTGACACTGAAGCTTTCTTT.

This clone was observed once. The chain recombines TRBV2 with TRBJ2-7; D is perhaps TRBD1 (6 bases). The CDR3 sequence is 12 residues long. Germline V gene sequence: CDR1 SNHLY, CDR2 FYNNEI. Trimming removed 6 bases at V and 6 bases at J, with 12 bases between. The CDR3 region is CASSPDRREQYV. In DNA form, the CDR3 reads TGTGCCAGCAGCCCGGACAGACGCGAGCAGTACGTC.

The CDR3 protein is CASSVTSGPYNEQFF. As DNA, the CDR3 is TGTGCCAGCAGCGTGACTAGCGGGCCCTACAATGAGCAGTTCTTC. The chain links TRBV6-5 to TRBJ2-1, with TRBD2 matching 10 bases. CDR3 length: 15 amino acids. V lost 6 bases to trimming and J lost 2 bases; unmatched junction nucleotides: 4. CDR1 and CDR2 from the germline V gene are MNHEY and SVGAGI.

J is TRBJ1-2 and V is TRBV5-6, with 8 bases fitting TRBD1. J was trimmed by 6 bases and V by 4 bases; bases with no gene match: 11. Germline V lookup: CDR1 SGHDT, CDR2 YYEEEE. The CDR3 has 15 residues. CDR3 amino acids: CASSPRSGTGHGYTF. The CDR3 coding sequence is TGTGCCAGCAGCCCAAGGTCCGGGACAGGTCATGGCTACACCTTC.